These 32 T cell receptor beta chains were all obtained from the same sample, sequenced in a study of a mutant IDH1 vaccine in newly diagnosed glioma. Time point noted: week 5, during vaccination. In the vaccine, a single dose held 300 ug of the mutant IDH1 20-mer peptide, along with topical imiquimod. The repertoire was sequenced with immunoSEQ multiplex PCR; TCRdb's copy has only in-frame clones and lacks some. The table records 25,000 to 30,000 clones, 87% of them present only once. Their target antigens are unknown. The sequencing used peripheral blood mononuclear cells (PBMCs), collected from a glioma patient whose treatment included an IDH1 peptide vaccine. Receptor source: a woman in her forties with glioma. Some clones in this sample may be carry-over from other donors' samples.

This clone came up once. The rearrangement uses TRBV7-3 and TRBJ2-1; tentatively, D is TRBD2 (5 bases). The CDR3 is 13 amino acids. Germline-derived CDR1 and CDR2 are SGHTA and FQGTGA. Trimming took off 3 bases at V and 8 bases at J, with 11 bases between the two ends. CDR3 region: CASSFSVRDEQFF. Here the CDR3 DNA reads TGTGCCAGCAGCTTTAGCGTTCGCGATGAGCAGTTCTTC.

This chain joins TRBV7-2 and TRBJ1-2, with 9 bases identical to TRBD1. This CDR3 contains 14 residues. Unmatched junction bases numbered 6, after V lost 5 bases and J lost 5 bases. The V gene's germline CDR1 is SGHTA and CDR2 FQGNSA. CDR3 loop: CASSTGGTGYGYTF. The CDR3 coding sequence is TGTGCCAGCAGCACAGGGGGGACAGGGTATGGCTACACCTTC. The complete variable domain, with remaining parts taken from reference TRBV7-2 and TRBJ1-2, reads GAGVSQSPSNKVTEKGKDVELRCDPISGHTALYWYRQSLGQGLEFLIYFQGNSAPDKSGLPSDRFSAERTGGSVSTLTIQRTQQEDSAVYLCASSTGGTGYGYTFGSGTRLTVV.

The CDR3 sequence is CASSPPGQVTGELFF. The CDR3 DNA is TGTGCCAGCAGTCCGCCGGGACAGGTCACCGGGGAGCTGTTTTTT. The V gene is TRBV27, the J gene TRBJ2-2, with 8 bases that match TRBD1. This CDR3 region has 15 residues. Looked up from germline, CDR1 is MNHEY and CDR2 is SMNVEV (reference sequence). V was pared by 5 bases and J by 4 bases, with 6 bases of the junction left unmatched.

The chain couples TRBV27 to TRBJ2-7; 9 bases line up with TRBD2. This CDR3 region has 15 residues. Trimming removed 0 bases from V and 4 bases from J; junction bases left unmatched: 4. Germline CDR1 MNHEY, CDR2 SMNVEV (reference sequence). The CDR3 DNA follows: TGTGCCAGCAGTTTATCGCGGGAGGGCCCTTACGAGCAGTACTTC. It yields the protein CASSLSREGPYEQYF.

The chain employs TRBV11-2 and TRBJ2-7; no clear D gene. V shed 5 bases and J shed 3 bases, with 11 bases lying between them. The germline V gene has CDR1 SGHAT and CDR2 FQNNGV. CDR3 length equals 13 residues. The CDR3 loop reads CASSRGTVYEQYF. The CDR3 DNA reads TGTGCCAGCAGCCGCGGAACAGTCTACGAGCAGTACTTC. The variable domain in full, completed from reference TRBV11-2 and TRBJ2-7, reads EAGVAQSPRYKIIEKRQSVAFWCNPISGHATLYWYQQILGQGPKLLIQFQNNGVVDDSQLPKDRFSAERLKGVDSTLKIQPAKLEDSAVYLCASSRGTVYEQYFGPGTRLTVT.

This clone was observed a single time. V usage is TRBV7-2 and J usage is TRBJ1-6; the D is unclear. Germline V gives CDR1 SGHTA, CDR2 FQGNSA. The CDR3 runs 12 residues. With 3 bases removed from V and 6 bases from J, the gap between germline ends came to 3 bases. The CDR3 region is CASSLGNSPLHF. The CDR3 nucleotides are TGTGCCAGCAGCTTGGGTAATTCACCCCTCCACTTT. Drawing the rest from reference TRBV7-2 and TRBJ1-6, the complete variable domain is GAGVSQSPSNKVTEKGKDVELRCDPISGHTALYWYRQSLGQGLEFLIYFQGNSAPDKSGLPSDRFSAERTGGSVSTLTIQRTQQEDSAVYLCASSLGNSPLHFGNGTRLTVT.

V usage is TRBV7-9 and J usage is TRBJ2-5; possible D gene TRBD2, 6 bases. The germline CDR1 and CDR2 sequences are SEHNR and FQNEAQ (reference sequence). The CDR3 length is 15 residues. V was trimmed by 6 bases and J by 5 bases, leaving 19 bases between them. CDR3 DNA: TGTGCCAGCAGTTCCGGACGACTAGATTCGGAGACCCAGTACTTC. This encodes CASSSGRLDSETQYF.

The gene calls are TRBV4-1 and TRBJ2-6; unclear D gene. Germline loops: CDR1 MGHRA, CDR2 YSYEKL. The CDR3 contains 16 residues. Trimming took off 2 bases at V and 2 bases at J, with 10 bases between the two ends. CDR3 coding DNA: TGCGCCAGCAGCCAATACGTCGCGGCTGGGGCCAACGTCCTGACTTTC. It specifies CASSQYVAAGANVLTF.

This clone was observed once. The V call is TRBV28, the J call TRBJ2-5; D gene unclear. This CDR3 has 11 residues. Germline loops: CDR1 MDHEN, CDR2 SYDVKM. V was clipped by 6 bases and J by 5 bases, with 7 bases between them. CDR3 protein: CASRQGETQYF. The CDR3 coding sequence is TGTGCCAGCAGACAAGGGGAGACCCAGTACTTC.

The V call is TRBV28, the J call TRBJ2-5, with D possibly being TRBD1 or TRBD2 (5 bases each). Gene TRBJ2-7 matches the end of the DNA better, so the J call may be wrong. Germline CDR1 MDHEN, CDR2 SYDVKM. The CDR3 extends over 15 amino acids. The CDR3 protein is CASRKNSGRTYEQYF. The CDR3 nucleotides are TGTGCCAGCAGGAAGAACTCGGGACGGACCTACGAGCAGTACTTC.

The CDR3 here is CASTRDSTYEQYF. The CDR3 region has the DNA TGTGCCAGCACCAGGGACAGTACCTACGAGCAGTACTTC. The chain is built from TRBV28 and TRBJ2-7; 7 bases are shared with TRBD1. Germline CDR1 and CDR2: MDHEN and SYDVKM. The CDR3 totals 13 residues. The ends lost 7 bases at V and 2 bases at J; junction bases unmatched: 5.

V gene TRBV10-3 combines with J gene TRBJ2-1, with D uncertain. CDR1 is ENHRY, CDR2 SYGVKD, per germline. This CDR3 has 13 amino acids. Trimming cost V 2 bases and J 7 bases, with 9 bases left between them. The CDR3 protein is CAISEPDPNEQFF. CDR3 nucleotide sequence: TGTGCCATCAGTGAGCCAGACCCGAATGAGCAGTTCTTC.

This chain connects TRBV19 to TRBJ1-4, with no clear D. Germline V gene lookup returns CDR1 LNHDA and CDR2 SQIVND (reference sequence). V lost 9 bases and J 5 bases, leaving 4 bases between the germline ends. The CDR3 spans 10 residues. The CDR3 bases are TGTGCCAGCTGGAATGAAAAACTGTTTTTT. Its translation: CASWNEKLFF.

The chain employs TRBV6-1 and TRBJ2-5; TRBD2 agrees at 12 bases. There are 14 residues in the CDR3. Germline CDR1 MNHNS, CDR2 SASEGT. V lost 11 bases and J lost 1; bases outside the gene matches: 5. The CDR3 DNA is TGTGCCGGTCCGACTAGCGGGAGCCAAGAGACCCAGTACTTC. It yields the protein CAGPTSGSQETQYF.

The gene calls are TRBV20-1 and TRBJ2-7, with TRBD2 identical over 8 bases. The CDR3 extends over 10 amino acids. CDR1 is DFQATT, CDR2 SNEGSKA, per germline (reference sequence). DNA of the CDR3: TGCATTTCCGGGGGGGACGAGCAGTACTTC. This encodes CISGGDEQYF.

The V call is TRBV2, the J call TRBJ2-3; 7 bases are shared with TRBD2. Germline lookup yields CDR1 SNHLY and CDR2 FYNNEI. Trimming cost V 8 bases and J 6 bases; bases outside gene matches: 8. The CDR3 covers 13 residues. The DNA of the CDR3 is TGTGCCAGCTCCGGGGGGTTAGGGGATACGCAGTATTTT. It codes for CASSGGLGDTQYF.

This clone was seen a handful of times. In DNA, the CDR3 is TGTGCCAGCAGTACTAGACAGGGGTCTTACAATGAGCAGTTCTTC. It translates to CASSTRQGSYNEQFF. The J gene is TRBJ2-1, the V gene TRBV6-6; 8 nucleotides agree with TRBD1. The CDR3 contains 15 residues. V trimming: 5 bases; J trimming: 4 bases; junction bases outside the gene matches: 7. In germline, CDR1 is MNHNY, CDR2 SVGAGI (reference sequence).

The chain combines TRBV5-1 with TRBJ2-5, with 9 bases lining up with TRBD1. The CDR3 covers 16 residues. The trim removed 3 bases at V and 5 bases at J, leaving 11 bases unmatched. Germline values: CDR1 SGHRS, CDR2 YFSETQ. This CDR3 reads CASSSPPGQGFETQYF. For the CDR3, the DNA is TGCGCCAGCAGCTCACCCCCAGGACAGGGGTTCGAGACCCAGTACTTC.

V and J are TRBV19 and TRBJ2-2; TRBD1 might be the D (6 bases). The germline gives CDR1 LNHDA, CDR2 SQIVND (reference sequence). The CDR3 contains 17 residues. Deletions cut 7 bases from V and 5 bases from J, with 23 bases between. The CDR3 is CASKPGHLNGPTGELFF. The CDR3 DNA reads TGTGCCAGTAAGCCGGGACACCTCAACGGCCCGACCGGGGAGCTGTTTTTT.

This chain joins TRBV28 and TRBJ2-3; possibly TRBD2 for D (6 bases). This CDR3 has 16 residues. Trimming stripped 2 bases from V and 1 base from J, with 13 bases between. From germline, CDR1 is MDHEN and CDR2 SYDVKM. Here the CDR3 reads CASSLRPGSGTDTQYF. Written as DNA, the CDR3 is TGTGCCAGCAGTTTACGTCCCGGGAGTGGCACAGATACGCAGTATTTT.

The genes are TRBV9 and TRBJ2-4; 7 positions match TRBD1. The J segment lost 5 bases and the V segment lost 5 bases, leaving 16 bases of the junction unmatched. CDR1 and CDR2 (germline): SGDLS, YYNGEE. This CDR3 is built from 17 residues. CDR3 sequence reads: CASSKGGAGSGQNIQYF. As DNA, the CDR3 is TGTGCCAGCAGTAAAGGGGGCGCAGGGTCGGGGCAAAACATTCAGTACTTC.

This clone was recorded once. The J gene is TRBJ2-4, the V gene TRBV15, with D unresolved. The germline CDR1 and CDR2 sequences are LNHNV and YYDKDF (reference sequence). Trimming cost V 1 base and J 4 bases, with 11 bases left between them. The CDR3 length is 15 residues. CDR3 residues: CATSRGELGKNIQYF. The CDR3 DNA sequence: TGTGCCACCAGCAGAGGTGAATTGGGGAAAAACATTCAGTACTTC.

This chain joins TRBV29-1 and TRBJ1-1; no reliable D call. V was clipped by 6 bases and J by 1 base, with 9 bases between them. Per the germline V gene, CDR1 is SQVTM and CDR2 is ANQGSEA. This CDR3 has 12 amino acids. CDR3 bases: TGCAGCGTGTATAGCAGGAACACTGAAGCTTTCTTT. Its protein product is CSVYSRNTEAFF. The full variable domain, its missing parts supplied by reference TRBV29-1 and TRBJ1-1, is SAVISQKPSRDICQRGTSLTIQCQVDSQVTMMFWYRQQPGQSLTLIATANQGSEATYESGFVIDKFPISRPNLTFSTLTVSNMSPEDSSIYLCSVYSRNTEAFFGQGTRLTVV.

The V and J genes are TRBV2 and TRBJ1-2; D not resolved. Germline lookup yields CDR1 SNHLY and CDR2 FYNNEI. The ends were cut back, 8 bases at V and 7 bases at J, with 17 bases in the middle. The CDR3 spans 13 residues. The CDR3 loop reads CASLSGGFAGYTF. In DNA form, the CDR3 reads TGTGCCAGCCTGTCGGGAGGTTTCGCTGGCTACACCTTC.

Only one count was recorded for this clone. The chain couples TRBV7-9 to TRBJ2-3, with TRBD2 identical over 7 bases. The CDR3 spans 16 residues. V was clipped by 7 bases and J by 6 bases; unmatched bases: 16. Germline V gene data show CDR1 as SEHNR and CDR2 as FQNEAQ (reference sequence). CDR3 DNA: TGTGCCAGCAAACCCCCCCTTTCGGCGGGAGCTGATACGCAGTATTTT. This translates into CASKPPLSAGADTQYF.

V and J are TRBV29-1 and TRBJ1-5, with D hard to call. From germline, CDR1 is SQVTM and CDR2 ANQGSEA. There are 13 residues in the CDR3. Trimming stripped 4 bases from V and 11 bases from J, with 18 bases between. Here the CDR3 DNA reads TGCAGCGTTGCCGACCGGGGTGCTTTGGCCCAGCATTTT. Its protein is CSVADRGALAQHF.

The rearrangement uses TRBV18 and TRBJ1-2, with TRBD1 identical over 7 bases. With V trimmed by 2 bases and J by 4 bases, 4 bases remained unmatched. CDR1 is KGHSH, CDR2 LQKENI, per germline. This CDR3 is built from 14 residues. The DNA of the CDR3 is TGTGCCAGCTCACCAGGGACAGCGGGCTATGGCTACACCTTC. This gives the protein CASSPGTAGYGYTF.

This sequence joins TRBV20-1 and TRBJ2-3; D gene unclear. V shed 6 bases and J shed 5 bases, with 9 bases lying between them. CDR3 size: 11 residues. Germline V gene lookup returns CDR1 DFQATT and CDR2 SNEGSKA (reference sequence). CDR3 loop: CSAEEKDTQYF. CDR3 coding DNA: TGCAGTGCCGAGGAGAAAGATACGCAGTATTTT.

The chain joins TRBV4-1 to TRBJ2-5; 7 bases are shared with TRBD2. Germline trimming cut 4 bases from V and 3 bases from J; bases unmatched to any gene: 8. The CDR3 sequence is 15 residues long. CDR1 is MGHRA, CDR2 YSYEKL, per germline. The CDR3 DNA sequence: TGCGCCAGCAGCCTAGCCGCGCGGGGGAAAGAGACCCAGTACTTC. Translating it yields CASSLAARGKETQYF.

The V and J genes are TRBV5-8 and TRBJ2-3; D remains unclear. Germline CDR1 is SGHTS and CDR2 is YDEGEE. The CDR3 is 11 residues long. V lost 1 base to trimming and J lost 9 bases, with 6 bases between them. Written as DNA, the CDR3 is TGTGCCAGCAGCTTGACGTACACGCAGTATTTT. Translated: CASSLTYTQYF.

Of note for this clone: Other DNA variants within this sample encode the same CDR3. V usage is TRBV7-3 and J usage is TRBJ1-2; perhaps TRBD1 as D (5 bases). V was pared by 1 base and J by 7 bases, with 10 bases between. Germline-derived CDR1 and CDR2 are SGHTA and FQGTGA. CDR3 length: 13 amino acids. The CDR3 spells CASSLRQGGGYTF. CDR3 in DNA: TGTGCCAGCAGCTTAAGGCAGGGAGGTGGCTACACCTTC.

The chain carries TRBV28 and TRBJ1-2; 7 bases map to TRBD1. Per germline, CDR1 MDHEN and CDR2 SYDVKM. The CDR3 sequence is 13 residues long. Germline trimming cut 6 bases from V and 4 bases from J; bases unmatched to any gene: 5. CDR3 sequence (DNA): TGTGCCAGCAGGACACAGGGGAGCTATGGCTACACCTTC. Protein: CASRTQGSYGYTF.